A selection of T cell receptor beta chains follows, all from one sample in a study of blood T cells in healthy people across ages. TCRdb called the 5' RACE reads again in MiXCR, with one record for every CDR3 protein. The sample records about a million distinct CDR3 sequences, around two fifths being singletons. Sequenced sample: blood. All receptors come from a man between 18 and 35 years old in good health. Each CDR3 is given with its conserved first and last residue. Fields, in order: clone size, J gene, V gene, D gene, CDR3 DNA, CDR3 protein. D genes are given only for firm matches. Clone size, where shown, is once, few, many, or a class for clones that have expanded.

clone_size: .
j_call: TRBJ2-3
v_call: TRBV7-8
d_call: TRBD2
cdr3_nt: TGTGCCAGCAGCTCCTTTAGACTAGCGGGGGGTGAGGATACGCAGTATTTT
cdr3_aa: CASSSFRLAGGEDTQYF

clone_size: .
j_call: TRBJ2-2
v_call: TRBV7-6
d_call: TRBD1
cdr3_nt: TGTGCCAGCAGCTATAAAACCCCGGGACAGACTAACACCGGGGAGCTGTTTTTT
cdr3_aa: CASSYKTPGQTNTGELFF

clone_size: .
j_call: TRBJ2-5
v_call: TRBV6-5
d_call: TRBD2
cdr3_nt: TGTGCCAGCAGCAGAGTGACTAGCGGGGGTGAGACCCAGTACTTC
cdr3_aa: CASSRVTSGGETQYF

clone_size: few
j_call: TRBJ1-2
v_call: TRBV21-1
d_call: .
cdr3_nt: TGTGCCGCCTGGTCCGGCCGGGACGACTATGGCTACACCTTC
cdr3_aa: CAAWSGRDDYGYTF

clone_size: .
j_call: TRBJ2-7
v_call: TRBV20-1
d_call: .
cdr3_nt: TGCAGTGCTAGATCCCGACAGGTTTACAACGAGCAGTACTTC
cdr3_aa: CSARSRQVYNEQYF

clone_size: .
j_call: TRBJ2-7
v_call: TRBV4-1
d_call: .
cdr3_nt: TGCGCCAGCAGCCAACTAACCCTCGGGGCAGGGAAGTTTACCCAGTACTTC
cdr3_aa: CASSQLTLGAGKFTQYF

clone_size: few
j_call: TRBJ2-5
v_call: TRBV5-1
d_call: .
cdr3_nt: TGCGCCAGCAGCTTGGCCTCGAGGCTCTCGGCCAAAGAGACCCAGTACTTC
cdr3_aa: CASSLASRLSAKETQYF

clone_size: .
j_call: TRBJ1-3
v_call: TRBV9
d_call: .
cdr3_nt: TGTGCCAGCAGCGTAGGGGACCCTGGAAACACCATATATTTT
cdr3_aa: CASSVGDPGNTIYF

clone_size: .
j_call: TRBJ1-5
v_call: TRBV4-1
d_call: .
cdr3_nt: TGCGCCAGCAGCCAAGAGTCAGGGAGCAATCAGCCCCAGCATTTT
cdr3_aa: CASSQESGSNQPQHF

clone_size: .
j_call: TRBJ1-1
v_call: TRBV25-1
d_call: TRBD1
cdr3_nt: TGTGCCAGCAGGACCCCGACAGGGGAAAATACTGGAGCTTTCTTT
cdr3_aa: CASRTPTGENTGAFF

clone_size: .
j_call: TRBJ2-5
v_call: TRBV5-1
d_call: .
cdr3_nt: TGCGCCAGCAGCTTGTCCGATAGGGAGCAGTACTTC
cdr3_aa: CASSLSDREQYF

clone_size: .
j_call: TRBJ1-1
v_call: TRBV6-1
d_call: TRBD1
cdr3_nt: TGTGCCAGCAGTGAAAACCAGGGGGGGAGGACTGAAGCTTTCTTT
cdr3_aa: CASSENQGGRTEAFF

clone_size: few
j_call: TRBJ2-3
v_call: TRBV19
d_call: .
cdr3_nt: TGTGCCAGTAGTATCGGCCTACGAGATACGCAGTATTTT
cdr3_aa: CASSIGLRDTQYF

clone_size: few
j_call: TRBJ2-3
v_call: TRBV11-3
d_call: .
cdr3_nt: TGTGCCAGCAGCTTAGATTTCAGGGCGGATACGCAGTATTTT
cdr3_aa: CASSLDFRADTQYF

clone_size: .
j_call: TRBJ2-3
v_call: TRBV20-1
d_call: .
cdr3_nt: TGCAGTGCTACCCGGGCCTCGGATGCAGATACGCAGTATTTT
cdr3_aa: CSATRASDADTQYF

clone_size: .
j_call: TRBJ2-3
v_call: TRBV20-1
d_call: TRBD2
cdr3_nt: TGCAGTGCTCGCAAAAGCGGGGGAGCCACAGATACGCAGTATTTT
cdr3_aa: CSARKSGGATDTQYF

clone_size: few
j_call: TRBJ2-3
v_call: TRBV4-3
d_call: TRBD2
cdr3_nt: TGCGCCAGCAGCCAAGATGCTAGCGGGGGGGCCCTCGCAGATACGCAGTATTTT
cdr3_aa: CASSQDASGGALADTQYF

clone_size: .
j_call: TRBJ2-1
v_call: TRBV6-4
d_call: .
cdr3_nt: TGTGCCAGCAGTGACTCGATGAACGGTCTTAAGCAGTTCTTC
cdr3_aa: CASSDSMNGLKQFF

clone_size: few
j_call: TRBJ2-3
v_call: TRBV10-3
d_call: .
cdr3_nt: TGTGCCACCCTGGACGGACCCACAGATACGCAGTATTTT
cdr3_aa: CATLDGPTDTQYF

clone_size: .
j_call: TRBJ2-2
v_call: TRBV2
d_call: .
cdr3_nt: TGTGCCATCTCAGGGGGGTTTAACACCGGGGAGCTGTTTTTT
cdr3_aa: CAISGGFNTGELFF

clone_size: .
j_call: TRBJ1-5
v_call: TRBV4-2
d_call: .
cdr3_nt: TGTGCCAGCAGCCAAGATTGGACCAGCAATCAGCCCCAGCATTTT
cdr3_aa: CASSQDWTSNQPQHF

clone_size: .
j_call: TRBJ2-1
v_call: TRBV5-1
d_call: .
cdr3_nt: TGCGCCAGCAGGTTCCGGGACTCCATCTCCTACAATGAGCAGTTCTTC
cdr3_aa: CASRFRDSISYNEQFF

clone_size: .
j_call: TRBJ1-4
v_call: TRBV7-9
d_call: .
cdr3_nt: TGTGCCAGCAGCCCGACGGACGGGAGTATGACTAATGAAAAACTGTTTTTT
cdr3_aa: CASSPTDGSMTNEKLFF

clone_size: .
j_call: TRBJ1-4
v_call: TRBV21-1
d_call: .
cdr3_nt: TGTGCCAGCAGCAAAGGGTGTATTAAGGGACAGGCAACTAATGAAAAACTGTTTTTT
cdr3_aa: CASSKGCIKGQATNEKLFF

clone_size: .
j_call: TRBJ2-1
v_call: TRBV6-2/TRBV6-3
d_call: TRBD2
cdr3_nt: TGTGCCAGCAGTTGGGAACGGGGGGGCCTCAATGAGCAGTTCTTC
cdr3_aa: CASSWERGGLNEQFF

clone_size: few
j_call: TRBJ2-3
v_call: TRBV11-2
d_call: .
cdr3_nt: TGTGCCAGCAGCCCGTCCTCCGATACGCAGTATTTT
cdr3_aa: CASSPSSDTQYF

clone_size: .
j_call: TRBJ2-3
v_call: TRBV9
d_call: .
cdr3_nt: TGTGCCAGCAGCGTAGAGGGCCCCGCAGATACGCAGTATTTT
cdr3_aa: CASSVEGPADTQYF

clone_size: .
j_call: TRBJ2-1
v_call: TRBV5-1
d_call: TRBD1
cdr3_nt: TGCGCCAGCAGCTTGAGCAGGGGGAGTCTCAATGAGCAGTTCTTC
cdr3_aa: CASSLSRGSLNEQFF

clone_size: few
j_call: TRBJ2-7
v_call: TRBV29-1
d_call: TRBD2
cdr3_nt: TGCAGCGCCCGGGGGGGACTTCGGGGGCGGGGTGTCTACAATGAGCAGTACTTC
cdr3_aa: CSARGGLRGRGVYNEQYF

clone_size: few
j_call: TRBJ1-2
v_call: TRBV20-1
d_call: TRBD1
cdr3_nt: TGCAGTGCTAGAGATACCCGGACAGGGGCACGTACCCACTATGGCTACACCTTC
cdr3_aa: CSARDTRTGARTHYGYTF

clone_size: few
j_call: TRBJ1-5
v_call: TRBV29-1
d_call: .
cdr3_nt: TGCAGCGTTGGGCAGAGGGGCCACCCCCAGCATTTT
cdr3_aa: CSVGQRGHPQHF

clone_size: few
j_call: TRBJ2-7
v_call: TRBV7-9
d_call: TRBD1
cdr3_nt: TGTGCCAGCGCCTCTTATAGGGACAGATTCTACGAGCAGTACTTC
cdr3_aa: CASASYRDRFYEQYF

clone_size: few
j_call: TRBJ1-1
v_call: TRBV6-5
d_call: .
cdr3_nt: TGTGCCAGCAGTTACCAGGGAAGGAACACTGAAGCTTTCTTT
cdr3_aa: CASSYQGRNTEAFF

clone_size: once
j_call: TRBJ2-7
v_call: TRBV6-6
d_call: TRBD2
cdr3_nt: TGTGCCAGCAGACGCGGACTAGAGATAAACTACGAGCAGTACTTC
cdr3_aa: CASRRGLEINYEQYF

clone_size: .
j_call: TRBJ1-2
v_call: TRBV7-9
d_call: .
cdr3_nt: TGTGCCAGCAGCTTAGCCCAGGACGCAGCGGACTATGGCTACACCTTC
cdr3_aa: CASSLAQDAADYGYTF

clone_size: .
j_call: TRBJ2-3
v_call: TRBV2
d_call: TRBD1
cdr3_nt: TGTGCCAGCAGTGGAGGACAGGGCCTCGGAACGCAGTATTTT
cdr3_aa: CASSGGQGLGTQYF

clone_size: .
j_call: TRBJ2-5
v_call: TRBV5-4
d_call: .
cdr3_nt: TGTGCCAGCAGGGGGAATGGGGGCGGTGAGACCCAGTACTTC
cdr3_aa: CASRGNGGGETQYF

clone_size: .
j_call: TRBJ2-2
v_call: TRBV2
d_call: .
cdr3_nt: TGTGCCAGCAGTGAAGAATGGAGGGAGCTGTTTTTT
cdr3_aa: CASSEEWRELFF

clone_size: few
j_call: TRBJ1-2
v_call: TRBV12-3/TRBV12-4
d_call: .
cdr3_nt: TGTGCCAGCACGCGGACAGCCACAGACTTTGGCTACACCTTC
cdr3_aa: CASTRTATDFGYTF

clone_size: few
j_call: TRBJ2-1
v_call: TRBV5-6
d_call: .
cdr3_nt: TGTGCCAGCAGCTCCGTCTCGTATGAGCAGTTCTTC
cdr3_aa: CASSSVSYEQFF

clone_size: few
j_call: TRBJ2-5
v_call: TRBV21-1
d_call: .
cdr3_nt: TGTGCCAGCAACCTAAAGGGTGGCAGGGGCGAAGAGACCCAGTACTTC
cdr3_aa: CASNLKGGRGEETQYF

clone_size: .
j_call: TRBJ2-5
v_call: TRBV3-1
d_call: .
cdr3_nt: TGTGCCAGCAGGTCACCGGGACGGGGGATAGGTGAGACCCAGTACTTC
cdr3_aa: CASRSPGRGIGETQYF

clone_size: few
j_call: TRBJ2-7
v_call: TRBV10-3
d_call: .
cdr3_nt: TGTGCCATCAGTGCGGGGGCGAATGAGCAGTACTTC
cdr3_aa: CAISAGANEQYF

clone_size: few
j_call: TRBJ1-4
v_call: TRBV7-9
d_call: .
cdr3_nt: TGTGCCAGCAGCTTAGACGTTGGGCCAGCAACTAATGAAAAACTGTTTTTT
cdr3_aa: CASSLDVGPATNEKLFF

clone_size: .
j_call: TRBJ1-6
v_call: TRBV7-2
d_call: .
cdr3_nt: TGTGTCAGCAGCAGACAGAGGGGATATAATTCACCCCTCCACTTT
cdr3_aa: CVSSRQRGYNSPLHF

clone_size: .
j_call: TRBJ2-7
v_call: TRBV6-2/TRBV6-3
d_call: .
cdr3_nt: TGTGCCAGCAATTCCCAGACAGGTCCACGGGGGCAGTACTTC
cdr3_aa: CASNSQTGPRGQYF